This TCR beta chain was recorded in a study of tumor-infiltrating lymphocytes in localized non-small cell lung cancer. Study-wide findings and caveats: Different pieces of the same tissue went to different assays, confounding technical variation with intratumor heterogeneity.

Only in-frame clones appear in the TCRdb table, and some are missing; sequencing was by immunoSEQ multiplex PCR. The table records 9,000 to 15,000 clones, 65% to 75% of them present only once. About this clone itself: The antigen is unknown.

The sample comprised uninvolved lung tissue not adjacent to the tumor. This receptor was taken from a human donor with non-small cell lung cancer.

The CDR3 DNA sequence: TGCGCCAGCAGCCAAGTAGGCGGATACAATGAGCAGTTCTTC. It encodes CASSQVGGYNEQFF. The chain uses TRBV4-3 and TRBJ2-1; D gene uncertain. CDR3 size: 14 residues. Germline V CDR1 and CDR2: LGHNA, YSLEER. Deletions cut 1 base from V and 4 bases from J, with 8 bases between.